These 30 T cell receptor beta chains were all obtained from the same sample, sequenced in a study of response to subunit inactivated influenza vaccine. A single record per CDR3 protein comes from TCRdb applying MiXCR to the RT-PCR reads. Seen here are approximately 500,000 distinct CDR3 sequences, 10% to 15% observed once, and the top ten hold 13%. The material was PBMCs from blood, obtained about 6 weeks after vaccination. These receptors were collected from a man aged 45-65 years who received an inactivated influenza vaccine.

This chain connects TRBV18 to TRBJ2-1; 12 bases are shared with TRBD2. V shed 3 bases, J shed 15 bases, and the junction held 9 bases outside the gene matches. The CDR3 is 14 amino acids. CDR1 is KGHSH, CDR2 LQKENI, per germline. CDR3 sequence reads: CASSPASGGDTRFF. CDR3 nucleotides: TGTGCCAGCTCACCGGCTAGCGGGGGGGACACGCGGTTCTTC. Full variable domain (outside the CDR3, taken from reference TRBV18 and TRBJ2-1): NAGVMQNPRHLVRRRGQEARLRCSPMKGHSHVYWYRQLPEEGLKFMVYLQKENIIDESGMPKERFSAEFPKEGPSILRIQQVVRGDSAAYFCASSPASGGDTRFFGPGTRLTVL.

This rearrangement joins TRBV6-6 to TRBJ2-5; D gene unclear. Germline CDR1 and CDR2: MNHNY and SVGAGI (reference sequence). CDR3 length: 14 amino acids. V shed 3 bases and J shed 1 base, with 9 bases lying between them. The CDR3 DNA reads as TGTGCCAGCAGTTATTCGAGGCCCCAAGAGACCCAGTACTTC. Amino acids: CASSYSRPQETQYF.

In this sample, this clonotype turned up many times. The chain carries TRBV20-1 and TRBJ1-5, with D perhaps matching TRBD1 (6 bases). This CDR3 has 13 amino acids. CDR1 is DFQATT and CDR2 is SNEGSKA in the germline V gene (reference sequence). V lost 5 bases to trimming and J lost 7 bases, with 15 bases between them. This chain's CDR3 is CSASDRSGQPQHF. CDR3 nucleotide sequence: TGCAGTGCTTCTGACAGGTCCGGGCAGCCCCAGCATTTT.

Comments on this clonotype: A much larger clone lies a single base off, so this may be a read error. The CDR3 region is CASSFGGSEAFF. CDR3 in DNA: TGTGCCAGCAGCTTCGGGGGGTCTGAAGCTTTCTTT. This chain links TRBV5-6 with TRBJ1-1, with D possibly being TRBD1 (5 bases). This CDR3 contains 12 residues. Germline V CDR1 and CDR2: SGHDT, YYEEEE. V dropped 2 bases and J dropped 6 bases, with 8 bases sitting between them. Full variable domain (remainder filled in from reference TRBV5-6 and TRBJ1-1): DAGVTQSPTHLIKTRGQQVTLRCSPKSGHDTVSWYQQALGQGPQFIFQYYEEEERQRGNFPDRFSGHQFPNYSSELNVNALLLGDSALYLCASSFGGSEAFFGQGTRLTVV.

This clonotype has more than one count but fewer than ten. The J gene is TRBJ1-1, the V gene TRBV10-2; D is undetermined. The CDR3 has 14 residues. Germline V gene sequence: CDR1 WSHSY, CDR2 SAAADI. V was cut by 3 bases and J by 0 bases, with 8 bases left in between. CDR3 residues: CASSDHGLNTEAFF. DNA for the CDR3: TGCGCCAGCAGTGACCACGGTTTGAACACTGAAGCTTTCTTT.

This rearrangement joins TRBV28 to TRBJ2-5; no definite D call. Trimming took off 7 bases at V and 5 bases at J, with 20 bases between the two ends. CDR1 MDHEN and CDR2 SYDVKM come from the germline V gene. The length of the CDR3 is 15 residues. The CDR3 bases are TGTGCCAGCAACCCTTACACCTCAGGCAGCGAGACCCAGTACTTC. Protein sequence: CASNPYTSGSETQYF.

This clonotype was observed a few times. V is TRBV20-1 and J is TRBJ2-3; no definite D call. Per the germline V gene, CDR1 is DFQATT and CDR2 is SNEGSKA (reference sequence). Trimming removed 2 bases from V and 1 base from J, with 10 bases in between. The CDR3 consists of 14 residues. The CDR3 DNA reads TGCAGTGCTAGATCCCGTACAGGCACAGATACGCAGTATTTT. Protein product: CSARSRTGTDTQYF.

The V and J genes are TRBV29-1 and TRBJ2-7; possibly TRBD2 for D (5 bases). The CDR3 runs 14 residues. Per the germline V gene, CDR1 is SQVTM and CDR2 is ANQGSEA. V lost 3 bases, J lost 7 bases, and 19 bases lay in between. The CDR3 DNA is TGCAGCGTTGAGGGCATGGACTTTTTGGGAGAGCAGTACTTC. It translates to CSVEGMDFLGEQYF.

This clonotype was seen a few times. The V call is TRBV7-4, the J call TRBJ2-7; 9 nucleotides match TRBD1. V gave up 5 bases and J gave up 3 bases; unmatched junction bases: 5. This CDR3 spans 14 amino acids. Per germline, CDR1 SGHVT and CDR2 SQSDAQ. CDR3: CASSETGGYYEQYF. The CDR3 region has the DNA TGTGCCAGCAGCGAAACAGGGGGCTACTACGAGCAGTACTTC.

This clonotype was observed a few times. The chain carries TRBV4-3 and TRBJ2-7; D unclear. Trimming pared 0 bases from V and 0 bases from J, leaving 6 bases between. The CDR3 spans 14 residues. Germline assignment: CDR1 LGHNA and CDR2 YSLEER. The CDR3 DNA reads as TGCGCCAGCAGCCAAGACGGATACTCCTACGAGCAGTACTTC. This encodes CASSQDGYSYEQYF.

This clonotype was counted many times. The chain combines TRBV5-6 with TRBJ2-3; D gene unclear. CDR1 and CDR2 (germline): SGHDT, YYEEEE. This CDR3 region has 13 residues. V dropped 0 bases and J dropped 4 bases, with 6 bases sitting between them. Written as DNA, the CDR3 is TGTGCCAGCAGCTTGGGGCCAGCAGATACGCAGTATTTT. Translation: CASSLGPADTQYF.

This clonotype was seen only a few times. The CDR3 bases are TGTGCCAGCAGCTTAGGACAGGGCCTCTCTGGGGCCAACGTCCTGACTTTC. Residues: CASSLGQGLSGANVLTF. This chain uses TRBV11-2 with TRBJ2-6, with 7 bases aligning to TRBD1. CDR3 length: 17 amino acids. Germline CDR1 reads SGHAT; CDR2 reads FQNNGV. V was pared by 1 base and J by 0 bases, with 3 bases of the junction left unmatched.

The chain employs TRBV7-3 and TRBJ2-3; no clear D. The CDR3 loop spans 13 amino acids. The V gene's germline CDR1 is SGHTA and CDR2 FQGTGA. V was clipped by 5 bases and J by 4 bases, with 10 bases between them. The CDR3 region has the DNA TGTGCCAGCAGCGGTATAGTCGCAGATACGCAGTATTTT. This gives the protein CASSGIVADTQYF.

This clonotype occurred a few times. This chain links TRBV11-2 with TRBJ1-2; TRBD1 matches 7 bases. Germline trimming cut 1 base from V and 3 bases from J; bases unmatched to any gene: 11. This CDR3 is built from 17 residues. Germline loops: CDR1 SGHAT, CDR2 FQNNGV. CDR3: CASSLGDSAFEDYGYTF. As DNA, the CDR3 is TGTGCCAGCAGCTTAGGGGACAGTGCCTTTGAGGACTATGGCTACACCTTC.

This clonotype was counted a few times. The chain links TRBV7-3 to TRBJ2-1; weak D call: TRBD2 (6 bases). Trimming stripped 2 bases from V and 4 bases from J, with 15 bases between. The germline CDR1 and CDR2 sequences are SGHTA and FQGTGA. This CDR3 has 16 amino acids. The CDR3 is CASSLGRSGGYNEQFF. The CDR3 nucleotides are TGTGCCAGCAGCTTAGGTCGGTCCGGGGGATACAATGAGCAGTTCTTC.

This clonotype has more than one count but fewer than ten. The chain employs TRBV18 and TRBJ2-3, with TRBD1 matching over 7 bases. The germline V gene has CDR1 KGHSH and CDR2 LQKENI. The CDR3 loop spans 14 amino acids. V gave up 11 bases and J gave up 4 bases; unmatched junction bases: 12. The CDR3 coding sequence is TGTGCCGCTCAACCCGACAGGGTATCAGATACGCAGTATTTT. Its translation is CAAQPDRVSDTQYF.

This rearrangement joins TRBV5-1 to TRBJ2-3; 7 bases align to TRBD2. Germline CDR1 and CDR2: SGHRS and YFSETQ. V shed 3 bases, J shed 5 bases, and the junction held 9 bases outside the gene matches. This CDR3 spans 15 amino acids. CDR3 coding DNA: TGCGCCAGCAGCTGGGGAGGGCCGAGAGGAGATACGCAGTATTTT. Protein sequence: CASSWGGPRGDTQYF.

This clonotype has only a few counts. V and J are TRBV5-1 and TRBJ1-1; the D is unclear. V gave up 2 bases and J gave up 6 bases, with 14 bases separating them. Looked up from germline, CDR1 is SGHRS and CDR2 is YFSETQ. CDR3 length: 14 residues. In nucleotides, the CDR3 is TGCGCCAGCAGCTTCAGTGGAAACGCGGCTGAAGCTTTCTTT. Its translation: CASSFSGNAAEAFF. The entire variable domain, with the rest obtained from reference TRBV5-1 and TRBJ1-1, is as follows: KAGVTQTPRYLIKTRGQQVTLSCSPISGHRSVSWYQQTPGQGLQFLFEYFSETQRNKGNFPGRFSGRQFSNSRSEMNVSTLELGDSALYLCASSFSGNAAEAFFGQGTRLTVV.

This clonotype was counted a few times. The chain links TRBV5-5 to TRBJ1-5; D perhaps matches TRBD1 (5 bases). V was trimmed by 3 bases and J by 3 bases, leaving 16 bases between them. The CDR3 runs to 16 residues. Germline V gene data show CDR1 as SGHKS and CDR2 as YYEKEE (reference sequence). In DNA form, the CDR3 reads TGTGCCAGCAGCTGGGGATTGGGGGACCACAATCAGCCCCAGCATTTT. It codes for CASSWGLGDHNQPQHF.

This clonotype was detected only a few times. The J gene is TRBJ2-5, the V gene TRBV6-2 or TRBV6-3, with D maybe TRBD2 (6 bases). The CDR3 spans 14 residues. Trimming shortened V by 7 bases and J by 5 bases, and 17 bases separated the two germline ends. CDR1 is MNHEY, CDR2 SVGEGT, per germline. The CDR3 coding sequence is TGTGCCAGCACTCTCGGGGGACCTCGGGAGACCCAGTACTTC. Translating it yields CASTLGGPRETQYF.

This clonotype was picked up a small number of times. The rearrangement uses TRBV7-2 and TRBJ2-1; tentative D call: TRBD2 (6 bases). The CDR3 totals 13 residues. Germline V gene lookup returns CDR1 SGHTA and CDR2 FQGNSA. Trimming shortened V by 1 base and J by 9 bases, and 10 bases separated the two germline ends. CDR3 sequence: CASSLGLVSEQFF. CDR3 nucleotide sequence: TGTGCCAGCAGCTTAGGACTAGTGAGTGAGCAGTTCTTC.

The V and J genes are TRBV7-2 and TRBJ1-5, with D unclear. V lost 2 bases and J lost 4, with 6 bases in between. The CDR3 totals 13 residues. Germline V gives CDR1 SGHTA, CDR2 FQGNSA. CDR3 nucleotide sequence: TGTGCCAGCAGCTTAAGTGTGAATCAGCCCCAGCATTTT. This encodes CASSLSVNQPQHF.

This clonotype was detected only a few times. This sequence joins TRBV3-1 and TRBJ1-6; 7 bases are a match to TRBD1. This CDR3 has 15 residues. Germline CDR1 is LGHDT and CDR2 is YNNKEL (reference sequence). The J segment lost 10 bases and the V segment lost 4 bases, leaving 10 bases of the junction unmatched. The chain's CDR3 is CASSPRQGLRSPLHF. CDR3 coding DNA: TGTGCCAGCAGCCCCCGACAGGGTCTAAGGTCACCCCTCCACTTT.

The J gene is TRBJ1-2, the V gene TRBV10-3, with 9 positions matching TRBD1. The V and J ends lost 4 bases and 6 bases, in that order; junction bases with no gene match: 0. From germline, CDR1 is ENHRY and CDR2 SYGVKD. The CDR3 runs 12 residues. The CDR3 is CAISGQGDGYTF. CDR3 DNA: TGTGCCATCAGTGGACAGGGGGATGGCTACACCTTC.

This clonotype came up a few times. The chain has TRBV11-3 and TRBJ2-1, with 7 bases fitting TRBD1. CDR1 and CDR2 from the germline V gene are SGHNT and YENEEA. The CDR3 spans 17 residues. Trimming removed 6 bases from V and 0 bases from J; junction bases left unmatched: 11. The CDR3 reads CASRMDRRRNSYNEQFF. CDR3 coding DNA: TGTGCCAGCAGAATGGACAGGAGGAGAAACTCCTACAATGAGCAGTTCTTC.

In this sample, this clonotype turned up once. V and J are TRBV7-2 and TRBJ1-2; tentatively, D is TRBD1 (5 bases). Trimming cost V 6 bases and J 6 bases, with 11 bases left between them. The germline gives CDR1 SGHTA, CDR2 FQGNSA. The CDR3 contains 12 residues. CDR3 bases: TGTGCCAGCAGTTGGGGGATCAATGGCTACACCTTC. As protein: CASSWGINGYTF.

There are a few counts of this clonotype. This chain joins TRBV12-3 or TRBV12-4 and TRBJ1-2; unclear D gene. Trimming pared 4 bases from V and 3 bases from J, leaving 6 bases between. There are 12 residues in the CDR3. The CDR3 protein is CASSYSDYGYTF. The CDR3 nucleotides are TGTGCCAGCAGTTACTCAGACTATGGCTACACCTTC.

This clonotype was recorded at least ten times. The V gene is TRBV29-1, the J gene TRBJ2-2; D could derive from TRBD1 or TRBD2 (5 bases each). CDR1 and CDR2 from the germline V gene are SQVTM and ANQGSEA. The CDR3 has 13 amino acids. V dropped 6 bases and J dropped 7 bases, with 15 bases sitting between them. This CDR3 reads CSVPGRGVGELFF. CDR3 in DNA: TGCAGCGTACCGGGACGAGGGGTCGGGGAGCTGTTTTTT.

A few counts support this clonotype. J is TRBJ2-1 and V is TRBV5-1; a weak D match, TRBD1 (6 bases). Germline CDR1 reads SGHRS; CDR2 reads YFSETQ. The CDR3 has 15 residues. V gave up 0 bases and J gave up 5 bases, with 12 bases separating them. CDR3 protein: CASSLARGGNNEQFF. CDR3 DNA sequence: TGCGCCAGCAGCTTGGCCCGAGGGGGAAACAATGAGCAGTTCTTC.

This rearrangement joins TRBV7-6 to TRBJ2-7; D possibly uses TRBD1 or TRBD2 (5 bases each). Looked up from germline, CDR1 is SGHVS and CDR2 is FNYEAQ. Trimming cost V 4 bases and J 7 bases, with 20 bases left between them. This CDR3 contains 15 residues. The CDR3 DNA sequence: TGTGCCAGCAGCTCGGACATACGATTCACGGGGGAGCAGTACTTC. Residues: CASSSDIRFTGEQYF.